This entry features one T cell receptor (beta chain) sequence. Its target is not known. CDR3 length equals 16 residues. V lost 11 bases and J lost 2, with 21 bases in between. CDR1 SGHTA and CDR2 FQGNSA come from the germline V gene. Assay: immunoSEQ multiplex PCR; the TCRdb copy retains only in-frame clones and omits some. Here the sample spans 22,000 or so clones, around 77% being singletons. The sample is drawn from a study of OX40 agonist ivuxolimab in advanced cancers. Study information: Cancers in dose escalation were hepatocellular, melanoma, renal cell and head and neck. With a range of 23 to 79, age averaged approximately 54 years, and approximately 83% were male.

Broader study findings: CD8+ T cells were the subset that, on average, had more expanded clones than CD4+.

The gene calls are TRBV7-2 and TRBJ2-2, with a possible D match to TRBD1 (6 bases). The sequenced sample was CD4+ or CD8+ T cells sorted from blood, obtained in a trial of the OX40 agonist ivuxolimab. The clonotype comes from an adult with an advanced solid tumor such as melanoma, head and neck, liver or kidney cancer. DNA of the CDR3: TGTGCCCTCCACCAGCCGGGACAAATCAACACCGGGGAGCTGTTTTTT. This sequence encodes CALHQPGQINTGELFF. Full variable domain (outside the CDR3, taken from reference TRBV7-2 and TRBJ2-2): GAGVSQSPSNKVTEKGKDVELRCDPISGHTALYWYRQSLGQGLEFLIYFQGNSAPDKSGLPSDRFSAERTGGSVSTLTIQRTQQEDSAVYLCALHQPGQINTGELFFGEGSRLTVL.